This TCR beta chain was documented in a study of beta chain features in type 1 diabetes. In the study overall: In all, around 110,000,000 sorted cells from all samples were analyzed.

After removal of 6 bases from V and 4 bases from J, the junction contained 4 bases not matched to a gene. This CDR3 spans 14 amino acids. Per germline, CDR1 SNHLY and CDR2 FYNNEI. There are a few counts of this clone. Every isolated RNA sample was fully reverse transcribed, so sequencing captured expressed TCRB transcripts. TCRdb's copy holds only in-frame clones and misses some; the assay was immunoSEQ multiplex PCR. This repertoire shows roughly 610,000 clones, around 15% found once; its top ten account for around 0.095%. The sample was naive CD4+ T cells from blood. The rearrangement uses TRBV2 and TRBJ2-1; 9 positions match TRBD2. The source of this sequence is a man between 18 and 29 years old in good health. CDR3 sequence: CASRVAGVYNEQFF. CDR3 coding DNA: TGTGCCAGCAGGGTAGCGGGAGTTTACAATGAGCAGTTCTTC.